This entry describes one T cell receptor (beta chain). The record originates from a study of cytomegalovirus exposure and HLA in healthy donors. Libraries were prepared by immunoSEQ multiplex PCR; TCRdb keeps only in-frame clonotypes and omits some of them. The sample has some 190,000 clones; more than 75% are singletons. The germline V gene has CDR1 SGHRS and CDR2 YFSETQ. V lost 7 bases, J lost 6 bases, and 9 bases stayed unmatched. The CDR3 spans 15 residues. The sequencing sample was made of PBMCs. This chain links TRBV5-1 with TRBJ2-3; 12 bases fit TRBD1. This TCR came from a man aged 30-40 years in good health and CMV-seropositive. The CDR3 reads CASWRGTGGGDTQYF. In DNA, the CDR3 is TGCGCCAGCTGGCGAGGGACAGGGGGCGGGGATACGCAGTATTTT.